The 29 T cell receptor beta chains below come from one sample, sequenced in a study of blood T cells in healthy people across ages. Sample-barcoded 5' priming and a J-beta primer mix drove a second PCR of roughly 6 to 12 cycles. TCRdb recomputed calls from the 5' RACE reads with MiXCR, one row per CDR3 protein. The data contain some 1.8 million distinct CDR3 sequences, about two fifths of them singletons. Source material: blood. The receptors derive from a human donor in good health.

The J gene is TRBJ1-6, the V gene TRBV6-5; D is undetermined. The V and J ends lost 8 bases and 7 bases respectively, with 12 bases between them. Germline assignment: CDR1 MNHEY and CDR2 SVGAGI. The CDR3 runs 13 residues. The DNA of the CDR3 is TGTGCCAGCGGGGTATCCCCCAATTCACCCCTCCACTTT. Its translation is CASGVSPNSPLHF.

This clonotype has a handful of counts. CDR3 coding DNA: TGCGCCAGCAGTTGGTCGGGGGGCCCGAACACTGAAGCTTTCTTT. It specifies CASSWSGGPNTEAFF. The V and J genes are TRBV5-1 and TRBJ1-1; the D gene is possibly TRBD1 (6 bases). With 5 bases removed from V and 1 base from J, the gap between germline ends came to 15 bases. The CDR3 totals 15 residues. Germline values: CDR1 SGHRS, CDR2 YFSETQ.

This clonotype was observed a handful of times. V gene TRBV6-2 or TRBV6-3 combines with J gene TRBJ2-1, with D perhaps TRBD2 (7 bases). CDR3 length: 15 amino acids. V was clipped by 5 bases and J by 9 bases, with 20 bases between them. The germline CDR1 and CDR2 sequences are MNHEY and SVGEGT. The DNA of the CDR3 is TGTGCCAGCAGTCGAGGGGGGGCGCGGGTGAGTGAGCAGTTCTTC. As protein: CASSRGGARVSEQFF.

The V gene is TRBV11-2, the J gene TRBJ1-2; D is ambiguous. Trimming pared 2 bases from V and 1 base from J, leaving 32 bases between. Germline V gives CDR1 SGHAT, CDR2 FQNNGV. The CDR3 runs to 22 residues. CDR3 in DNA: TGTGCCAGCAGCTTACACCACCCCAAACAGTATAGGTTGGGAGTGGTTAACTATGGCTACACCTTC. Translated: CASSLHHPKQYRLGVVNYGYTF.

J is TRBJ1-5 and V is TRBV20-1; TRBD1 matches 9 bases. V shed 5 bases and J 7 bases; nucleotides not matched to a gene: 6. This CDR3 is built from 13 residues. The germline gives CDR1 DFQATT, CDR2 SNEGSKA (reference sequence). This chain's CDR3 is CSAGPTGGQPQHF. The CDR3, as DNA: TGCAGTGCTGGGCCGACAGGGGGACAGCCCCAGCATTTT.

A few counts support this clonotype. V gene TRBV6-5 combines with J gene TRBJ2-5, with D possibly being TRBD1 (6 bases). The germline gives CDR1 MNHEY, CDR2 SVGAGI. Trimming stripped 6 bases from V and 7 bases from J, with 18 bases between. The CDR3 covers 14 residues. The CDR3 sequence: CASSKQGYEGTQYF. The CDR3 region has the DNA TGTGCCAGCAGCAAACAGGGCTACGAGGGGACCCAGTACTTC.

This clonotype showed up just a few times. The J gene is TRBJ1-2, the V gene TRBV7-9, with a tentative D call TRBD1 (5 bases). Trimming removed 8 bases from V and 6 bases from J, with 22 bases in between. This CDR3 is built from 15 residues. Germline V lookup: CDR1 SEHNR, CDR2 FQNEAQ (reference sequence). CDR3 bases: TGTGCCAGCCAGGCTCCCCGGGACGGTGGAGATGGCTACACCTTC. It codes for CASQAPRDGGDGYTF.

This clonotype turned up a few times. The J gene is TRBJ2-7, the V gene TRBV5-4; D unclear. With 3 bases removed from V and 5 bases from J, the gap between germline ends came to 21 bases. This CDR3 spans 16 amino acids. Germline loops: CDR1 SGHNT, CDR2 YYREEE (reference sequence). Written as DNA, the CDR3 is TGTGCCAGCAGCTCAAACTCGCATAAGCCTAGGGACGAGCAGTACTTC. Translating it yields CASSSNSHKPRDEQYF. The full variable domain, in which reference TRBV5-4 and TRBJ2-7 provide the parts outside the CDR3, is ETGVTQSPTHLIKTRGQQVTLRCSSQSGHNTVSWYQQALGQGPQFIFQYYREEENGRGNFPPRFSGLQFPNYSSELNVNALELDDSALYLCASSSNSHKPRDEQYFGPGTRLTVT.

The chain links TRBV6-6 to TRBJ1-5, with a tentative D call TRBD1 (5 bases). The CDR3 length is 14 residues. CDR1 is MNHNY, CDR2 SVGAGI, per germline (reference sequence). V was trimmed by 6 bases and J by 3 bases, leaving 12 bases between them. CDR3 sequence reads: CASRPVRDNQPQHF. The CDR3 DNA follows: TGTGCCAGCAGGCCTGTCAGGGACAATCAGCCCCAGCATTTT.

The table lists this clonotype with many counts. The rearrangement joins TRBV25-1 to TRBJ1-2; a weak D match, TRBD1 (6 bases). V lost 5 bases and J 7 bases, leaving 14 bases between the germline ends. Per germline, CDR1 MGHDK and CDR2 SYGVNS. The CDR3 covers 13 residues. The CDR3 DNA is TGTGCCAGCAGTCCCGGGGGCGTTGGTGGCTACACCTTC. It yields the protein CASSPGGVGGYTF.

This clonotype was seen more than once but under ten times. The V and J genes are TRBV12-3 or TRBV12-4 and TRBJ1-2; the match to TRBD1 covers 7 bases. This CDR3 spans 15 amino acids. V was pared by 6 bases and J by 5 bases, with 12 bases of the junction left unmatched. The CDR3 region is CASSFNMGQTYGYTF. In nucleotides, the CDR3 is TGTGCCAGCAGCTTTAATATGGGACAGACTTATGGCTACACCTTC.

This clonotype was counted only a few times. CDR3 loop: CASSSGTGSWNEQFF. The DNA of the CDR3 is TGTGCCAGCAGCTCCGGGACAGGGTCATGGAATGAGCAGTTCTTC. V gene TRBV6-5 combines with J gene TRBJ2-1; 9 positions agree with TRBD1. Looked up from germline, CDR1 is MNHEY and CDR2 is SVGAGI. The CDR3 contains 15 residues. V trimming: 6 bases; J trimming: 7 bases; junction bases outside the gene matches: 10.

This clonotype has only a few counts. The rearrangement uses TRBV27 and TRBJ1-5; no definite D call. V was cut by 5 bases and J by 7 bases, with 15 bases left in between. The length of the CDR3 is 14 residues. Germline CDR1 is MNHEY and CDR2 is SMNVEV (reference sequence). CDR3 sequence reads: CASSPALIGQPQHF. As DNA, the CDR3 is TGTGCCAGCAGTCCCGCTCTAATAGGGCAGCCCCAGCATTTT.

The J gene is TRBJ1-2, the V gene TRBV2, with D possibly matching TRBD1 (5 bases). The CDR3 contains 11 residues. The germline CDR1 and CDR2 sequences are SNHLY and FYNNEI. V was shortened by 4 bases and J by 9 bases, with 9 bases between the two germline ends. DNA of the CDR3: TGTGCCAGCAGTGGGAGGGGTAGCTACACCTTC. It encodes CASSGRGSYTF.

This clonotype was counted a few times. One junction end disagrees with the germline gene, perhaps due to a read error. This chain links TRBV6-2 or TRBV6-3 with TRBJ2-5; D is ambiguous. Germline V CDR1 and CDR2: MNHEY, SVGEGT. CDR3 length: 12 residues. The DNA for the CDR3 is TGTGCTAGCAGTTCTAGGTCAGAGACCCAGTACTTC. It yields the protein CASSSRSETQYF.

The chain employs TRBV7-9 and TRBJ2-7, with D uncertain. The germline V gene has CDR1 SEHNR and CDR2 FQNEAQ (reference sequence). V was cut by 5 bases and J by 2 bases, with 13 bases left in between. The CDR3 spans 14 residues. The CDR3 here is CASSLRSPTYEQYF. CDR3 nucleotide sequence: TGTGCCAGCAGCCTTAGGAGTCCGACCTACGAGCAGTACTTC.

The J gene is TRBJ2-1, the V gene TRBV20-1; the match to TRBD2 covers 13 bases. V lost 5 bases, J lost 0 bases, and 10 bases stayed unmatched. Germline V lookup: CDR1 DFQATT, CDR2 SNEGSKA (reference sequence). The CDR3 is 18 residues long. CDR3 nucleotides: TGCAGTGCTGGAGGGGGGACTAGCGGGGTCTCCTCCTACAATGAGCAGTTCTTC. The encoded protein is CSAGGGTSGVSSYNEQFF.

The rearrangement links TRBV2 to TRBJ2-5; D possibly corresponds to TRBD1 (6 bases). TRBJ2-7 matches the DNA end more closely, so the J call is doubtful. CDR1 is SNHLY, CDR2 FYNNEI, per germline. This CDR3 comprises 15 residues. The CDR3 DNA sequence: TGTGCCAGCAGTGAAAGGTCAGGGACAAGCTACGAGCAGTACTTC. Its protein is CASSERSGTSYEQYF.

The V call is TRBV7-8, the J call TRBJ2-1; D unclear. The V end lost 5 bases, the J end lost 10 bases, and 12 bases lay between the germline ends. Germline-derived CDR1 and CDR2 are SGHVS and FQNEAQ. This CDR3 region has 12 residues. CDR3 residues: CASSPLESEQFF. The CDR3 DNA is TGTGCCAGCAGCCCTCTGGAGAGCGAGCAGTTCTTC.

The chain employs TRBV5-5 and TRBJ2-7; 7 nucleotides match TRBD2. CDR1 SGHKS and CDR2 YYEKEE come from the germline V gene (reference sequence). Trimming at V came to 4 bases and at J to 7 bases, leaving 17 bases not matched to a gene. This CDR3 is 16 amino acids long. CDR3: CASSKRAGLVVYEQYF. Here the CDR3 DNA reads TGTGCCAGCAGCAAACGAGCCGGACTAGTCGTCTATGAGCAGTACTTC. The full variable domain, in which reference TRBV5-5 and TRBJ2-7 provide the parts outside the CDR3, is DAGVTQSPTHLIKTRGQQVTLRCSPISGHKSVSWYQQVLGQGPQFIFQYYEKEERGRGNFPDRFSARQFPNYSSELNVNALLLGDSALYLCASSKRAGLVVYEQYFGPGTRLTVT.

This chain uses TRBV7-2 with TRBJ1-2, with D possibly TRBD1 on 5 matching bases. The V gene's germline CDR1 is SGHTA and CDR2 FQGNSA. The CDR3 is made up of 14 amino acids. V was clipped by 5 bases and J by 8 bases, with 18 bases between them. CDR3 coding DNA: TGTGCCAGCAGCCCTAGGGACTTTGTGGGGGGCTACACCTTC. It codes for CASSPRDFVGGYTF.

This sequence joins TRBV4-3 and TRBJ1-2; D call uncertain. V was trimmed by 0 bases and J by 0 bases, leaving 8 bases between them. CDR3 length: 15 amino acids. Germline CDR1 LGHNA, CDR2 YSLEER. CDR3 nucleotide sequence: TGCGCCAGCAGCCAAGAGAAGACTGCTAACTATGGCTACACCTTC. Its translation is CASSQEKTANYGYTF.

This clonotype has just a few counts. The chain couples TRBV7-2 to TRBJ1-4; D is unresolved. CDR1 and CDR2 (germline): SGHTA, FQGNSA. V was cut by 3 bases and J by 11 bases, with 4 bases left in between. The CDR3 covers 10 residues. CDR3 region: CASSFLKLFF. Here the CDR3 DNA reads TGTGCCAGCAGCTTCCTCAAACTGTTTTTT.

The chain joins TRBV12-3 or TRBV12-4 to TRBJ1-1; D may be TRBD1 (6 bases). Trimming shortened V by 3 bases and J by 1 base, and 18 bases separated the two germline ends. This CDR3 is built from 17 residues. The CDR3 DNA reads TGTGCCAGCAGTTTTACACCGGCAATACAGGGGAACACTGAAGCTTTCTTT. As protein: CASSFTPAIQGNTEAFF.

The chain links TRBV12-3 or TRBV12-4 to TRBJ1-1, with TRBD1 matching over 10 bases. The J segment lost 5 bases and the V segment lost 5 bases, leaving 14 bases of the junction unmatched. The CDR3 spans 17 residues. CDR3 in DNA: TGTGCCAGCAGTCCACCCGGGACAGGGGACTTAGGGACTGAAGCTTTCTTT. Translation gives CASSPPGTGDLGTEAFF.

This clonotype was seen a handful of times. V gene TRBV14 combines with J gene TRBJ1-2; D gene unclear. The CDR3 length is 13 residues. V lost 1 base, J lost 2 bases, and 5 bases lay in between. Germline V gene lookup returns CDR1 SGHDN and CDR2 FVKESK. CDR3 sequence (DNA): TGTGCCAGCAGCCAAGTACAGAACTATGGCTACACCTTC. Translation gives CASSQVQNYGYTF.

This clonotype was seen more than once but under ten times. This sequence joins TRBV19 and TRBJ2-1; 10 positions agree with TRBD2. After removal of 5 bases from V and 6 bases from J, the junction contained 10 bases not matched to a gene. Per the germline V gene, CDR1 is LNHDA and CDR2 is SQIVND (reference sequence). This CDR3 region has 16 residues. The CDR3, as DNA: TGTGCCAGTAGTCTTGAGCGGGGGGGCCCCGGCAATGAGCAGTTCTTC. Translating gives CASSLERGGPGNEQFF.

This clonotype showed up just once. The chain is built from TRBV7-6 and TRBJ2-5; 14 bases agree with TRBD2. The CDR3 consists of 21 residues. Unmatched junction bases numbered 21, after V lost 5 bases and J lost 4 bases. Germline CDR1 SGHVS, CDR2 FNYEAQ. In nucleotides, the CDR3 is TGTGCCAGCAGCCCCTCGATTGGGACTAGCGGGGGTGCCTCCTTTAGAGAGACCCAGTACTTC. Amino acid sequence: CASSPSIGTSGGASFRETQYF.

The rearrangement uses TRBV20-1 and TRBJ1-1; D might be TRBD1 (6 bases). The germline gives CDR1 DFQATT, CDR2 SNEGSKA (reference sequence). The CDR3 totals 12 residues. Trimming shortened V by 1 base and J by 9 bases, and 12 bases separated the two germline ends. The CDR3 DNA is TGCAGTGCTAGAGTCGAAGGACAGAAAGCTTTCTTT. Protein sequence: CSARVEGQKAFF.